Here is one T cell receptor (beta chain) with its context. No cognate antigen has been identified for it. Base quality data are lacking; no much larger clone is found one base away. The library was obtained by PCR. DNA from cultured CD4+ T cells underwent TCR sequencing with the Oncomine TCR Beta short-read assay at the Johns Hopkins FTIC core. Genomic DNA was extracted from the cultured CD4+ T cells with the QIAamp micro DNA kit. Oncomine TCR Beta libraries from cultured CD4+ T cells were pooled with unique dual indexes and sequenced on an Illumina iSeq 100. In the paper's pipeline: Non-productive sequences were removed, and CDR3s not starting with C, not ending with F or W, or shorter than 7 amino acids were discarded. The MANAFEST web application identified antigen-specific clonotypes by comparing peptide-stimulated wells against reference wells and other culture wells. For a clone to be called positive, the clone needed an FDR below 0.05, an odds ratio above 5, and a productive frequency above 0.1% in at least two of three replicate wells. A clonotype was classed as cross-reactive if the clonotype showed significant expansion both in SARS-CoV-2 spike wells and in at least one common cold coronavirus spike condition. Using R version 3.6.1, CDR3 homology was evaluated through Levenshtein distances (stringdist) along with unrooted phylogenetic trees (ape). Through fastp at Q25 and MiXCR, TCRdb rebuilt clones from the public reads, retaining in-frame beta chains. Duplicate CDR3 protein sequences are folded into a single record with the most common DNA and genes. For this entry, the V and J calls and clone size follow TCRdb and not the study's own pipeline. The sample includes about 20,000 distinct CDR3 sequences, with about 40% observed a single time. Of the sample, about 29% is held by the ten largest clones.

Sample treatment or condition, as interpreted from the label and publication: 10-day PBMC culture with coronavirus spike peptide pools or control peptides (ViraFEST assay). The ViraFEST assay was used in the study, in which antigen-specific T cells were expanded with peptide pools and expanded clonotypes were subsequently identified by TCR sequencing. The absence of prior SARS-CoV-2 infection in healthy vaccine recipients was confirmed by negative nucleocapsid antibody tests before and after vaccination. Fewer than 2.5 million PBMCs per well were cultured in IMDM with approximately 5.5% human AB serum and 7.5 to 10 IU/ml IL-2, plus 10 ug/ml peptide pools. On days 3 and 7, half of the culture medium was replaced with fresh IL-2-containing medium. CD4+ T cells were isolated after approximately ten days of culture through negative selection using the EasySep CD4+ T cell isolation kit. Ficoll-Paque Plus gradient centrifugation was used to isolate PBMCs from whole blood, and the isolated PBMCs were then either used fresh or cryopreserved at -140C. Culture conditions were generally each tested in triplicate wells.

The CDR3 spans 14 residues, from the cysteine through the phenylalanine. Only the CDR3 DNA is retained, 42 bases long and in frame from the first base. From the germline V gene (reference sequence), CDR1 is LNHNV and CDR2 is YYDKDF. Trimming removed 2 bases from V and 3 bases from J, leaving 10 bases between the germline ends. This entry is derived from a study of vaccination and CD4 T cells after COVID-19 (dated by TCRdb to about 2022). For the study in its entirety: Six males and four females were included in the convalescent cohort, with two Hispanic individuals, seven Caucasians, two Asians and one multiracial person represented. Two doses of either the Pfizer-BioNTech BNT162b2 vaccine (n=8) or the Moderna mRNA-1273 vaccine (n=2) were administered to participants. Post-COVID blood samples were collected from convalescent patients a median of approximately 100 days after diagnosis, with a range of about 30 to 161 days. The time from the second vaccine dose to post-vaccine blood sampling had a median of roughly 72 days and ranged from roughly 13 to 241 days. For stimulating the cultures, overlapping spike peptide pools were used, derived from SARS-CoV-2 as well as from the common cold coronaviruses HCoV-NL63, HCoV-OC43 and HCoV-229E. Control cultures used a CEFX viral epitope pool as positive control, an HIV-1 Nef peptide pool as negative control, or no peptide. The spike-specific CD4+ TCR repertoire was compared before and after mRNA vaccination in over nine COVID-19 convalescent patients and several infection-naive healthy vaccine recipients. What the authors observed across the whole study: An increase in the median number of SARS-CoV-2-reactive clonotypes from 21 after infection to some 40 after vaccination was observed, but the change was not found to be significant. Of the vaccine-specific clones found in convalescent patients, nearly all (304 of 307) were mono-reactive for SARS-CoV-2 spike instead of being cross-reactive with common cold coronaviruses. In convalescent patients, a median approximately 89% of post-vaccine SARS-CoV-2-reactive clones were detected only after vaccination, suggesting vaccine-specific priming. The number of convalescent patients in the study was relatively small, and the study did not examine early timepoints following natural infection.

This TCR came from a human donor who received a COVID-19 vaccine. Recombination connected TRBV15 to TRBJ1-1; TRBD1 is perhaps the D gene, given 6 matching bases. This specimen consisted of CD4+ T cells from blood, cultured in vitro, obtained before SARS-CoV-2 vaccination. This receptor carries the CDR3 CATSRPQGYTEAFF. The bases read TGTGCCACCAGCAGACCACAGGGTTACACTGAAGCTTTCTTT.